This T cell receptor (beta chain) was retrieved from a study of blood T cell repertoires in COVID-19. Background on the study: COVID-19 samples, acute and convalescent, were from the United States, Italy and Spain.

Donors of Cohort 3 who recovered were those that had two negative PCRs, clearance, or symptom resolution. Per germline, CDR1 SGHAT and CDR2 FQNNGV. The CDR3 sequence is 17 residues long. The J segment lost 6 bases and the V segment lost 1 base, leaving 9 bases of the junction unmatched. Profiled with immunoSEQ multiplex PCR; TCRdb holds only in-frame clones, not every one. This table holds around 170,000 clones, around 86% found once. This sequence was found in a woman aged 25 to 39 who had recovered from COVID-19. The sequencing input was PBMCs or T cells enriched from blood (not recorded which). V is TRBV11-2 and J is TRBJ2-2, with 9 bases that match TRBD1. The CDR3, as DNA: TGTGCCAGCAGCTTAGCCTCCGGGACAGGGACTCCCGGGGAGCTGTTTTTT. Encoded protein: CASSLASGTGTPGELFF.